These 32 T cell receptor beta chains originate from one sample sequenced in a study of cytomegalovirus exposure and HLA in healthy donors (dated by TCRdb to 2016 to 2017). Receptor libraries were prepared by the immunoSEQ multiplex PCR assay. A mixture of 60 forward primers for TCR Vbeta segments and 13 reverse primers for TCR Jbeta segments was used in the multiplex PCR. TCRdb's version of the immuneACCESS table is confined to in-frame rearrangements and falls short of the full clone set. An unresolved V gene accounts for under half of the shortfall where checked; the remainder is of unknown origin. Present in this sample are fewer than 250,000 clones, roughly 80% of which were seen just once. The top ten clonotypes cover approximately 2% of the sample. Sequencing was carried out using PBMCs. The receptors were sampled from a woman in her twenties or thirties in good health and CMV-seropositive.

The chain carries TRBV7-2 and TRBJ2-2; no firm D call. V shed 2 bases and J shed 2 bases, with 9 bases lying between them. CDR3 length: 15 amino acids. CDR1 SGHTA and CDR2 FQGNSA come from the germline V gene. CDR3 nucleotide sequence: TGTGCCAGCAGCTTACTCACTTTCAACACCGGGGAGCTGTTTTTT. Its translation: CASSLLTFNTGELFF.

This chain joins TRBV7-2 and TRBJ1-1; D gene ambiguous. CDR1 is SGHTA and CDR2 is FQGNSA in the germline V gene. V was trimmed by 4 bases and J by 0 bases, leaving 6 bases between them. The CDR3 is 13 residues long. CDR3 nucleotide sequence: TGTGCCAGCAGCTCACAGTTGAACACTGAAGCTTTCTTT. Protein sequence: CASSSQLNTEAFF. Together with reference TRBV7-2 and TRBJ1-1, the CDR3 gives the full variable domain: GAGVSQSPSNKVTEKGKDVELRCDPISGHTALYWYRQSLGQGLEFLIYFQGNSAPDKSGLPSDRFSAERTGGSVSTLTIQRTQQEDSAVYLCASSSQLNTEAFFGQGTRLTVV.

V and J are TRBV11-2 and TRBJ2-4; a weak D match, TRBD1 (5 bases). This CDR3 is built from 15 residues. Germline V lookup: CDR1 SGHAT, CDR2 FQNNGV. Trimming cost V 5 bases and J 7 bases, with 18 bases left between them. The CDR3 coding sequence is TGTGCCAGCAGCCACGGTCCCGACAGTCTGAACATTCAGTACTTC. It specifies CASSHGPDSLNIQYF.

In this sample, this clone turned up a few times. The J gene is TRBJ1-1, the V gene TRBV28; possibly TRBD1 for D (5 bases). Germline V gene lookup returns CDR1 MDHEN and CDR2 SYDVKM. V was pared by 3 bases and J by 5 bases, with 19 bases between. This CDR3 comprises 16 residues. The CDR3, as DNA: TGTGCCAGCAGTTTTAGGTTCGGGGGAAGGAGGACTGAAGCTTTCTTT. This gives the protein CASSFRFGGRRTEAFF. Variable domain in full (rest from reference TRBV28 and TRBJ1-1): DVKVTQSSRYLVKRTGEKVFLECVQDMDHENMFWYRQDPGLGLRLIYFSYDVKMKEKGDIPEGYSVSREKKERFSLILESASTNQTSMYLCASSFRFGGRRTEAFFGQGTRLTVV.

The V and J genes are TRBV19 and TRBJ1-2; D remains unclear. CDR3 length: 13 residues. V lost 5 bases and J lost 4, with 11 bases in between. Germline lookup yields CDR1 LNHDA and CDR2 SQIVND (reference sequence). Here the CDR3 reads CASSWTEAYGYTF. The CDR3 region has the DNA TGTGCCAGTAGTTGGACTGAAGCCTATGGCTACACCTTC.

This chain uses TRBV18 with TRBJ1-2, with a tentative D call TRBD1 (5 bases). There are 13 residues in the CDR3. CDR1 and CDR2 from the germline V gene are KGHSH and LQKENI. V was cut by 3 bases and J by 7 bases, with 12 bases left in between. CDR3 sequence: CASSPQGRSGYTF. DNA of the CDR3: TGTGCCAGCTCACCTCAGGGTAGAAGTGGCTACACCTTC.

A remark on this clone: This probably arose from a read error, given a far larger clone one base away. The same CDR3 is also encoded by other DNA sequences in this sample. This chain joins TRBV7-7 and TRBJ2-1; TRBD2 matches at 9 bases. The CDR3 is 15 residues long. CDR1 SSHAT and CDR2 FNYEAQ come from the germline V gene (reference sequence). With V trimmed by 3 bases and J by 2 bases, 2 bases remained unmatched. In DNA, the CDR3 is TGTGCCAGCAGCTTGGGACTAGCCGCCTACAATGAGCAGTTCTTC. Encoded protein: CASSLGLAAYNEQFF.

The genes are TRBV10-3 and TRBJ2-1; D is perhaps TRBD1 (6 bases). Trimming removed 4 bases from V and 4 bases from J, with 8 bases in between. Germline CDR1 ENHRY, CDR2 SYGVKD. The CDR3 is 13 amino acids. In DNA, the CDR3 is TGTGCCATCAGTGTTACAGGGTACAATGAGCAGTTCTTC. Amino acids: CAISVTGYNEQFF.

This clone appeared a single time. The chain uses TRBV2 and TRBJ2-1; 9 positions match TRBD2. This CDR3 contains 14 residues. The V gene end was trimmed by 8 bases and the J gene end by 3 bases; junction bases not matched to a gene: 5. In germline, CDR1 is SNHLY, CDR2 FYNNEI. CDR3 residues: CASAGLARYNEQFF. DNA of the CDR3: TGTGCCAGCGCGGGACTAGCTCGCTACAATGAGCAGTTCTTC.

The DNA for the CDR3 is TGTGCCAGTAGTATGGGACAGTTTAGCAATCAGCCCCAGCATTTT. Amino acid sequence: CASSMGQFSNQPQHF. The chain carries TRBV19 and TRBJ1-5, with 7 nucleotides matching TRBD1. The CDR3 totals 15 residues. Germline CDR1 reads LNHDA; CDR2 reads SQIVND (reference sequence). Trimming at V came to 3 bases and at J to 0 bases, leaving 2 bases not matched to a gene.

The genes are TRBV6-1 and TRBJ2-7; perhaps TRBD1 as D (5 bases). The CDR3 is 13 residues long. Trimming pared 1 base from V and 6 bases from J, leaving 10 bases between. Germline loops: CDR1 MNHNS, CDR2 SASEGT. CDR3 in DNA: TGTGCCAGCAGTGAAGGTCCAGGGCTCGAGCAGTACTTC. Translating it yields CASSEGPGLEQYF.

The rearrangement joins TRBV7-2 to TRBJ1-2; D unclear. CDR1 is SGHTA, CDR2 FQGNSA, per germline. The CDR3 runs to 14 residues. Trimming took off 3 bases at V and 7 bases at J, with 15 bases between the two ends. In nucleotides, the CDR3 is TGTGCCAGCAGCTTGTCGGAGGACCGGCGTGGCTACACCTTC. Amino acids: CASSLSEDRRGYTF.

CDR3 nucleotide sequence: TGTGCCAGCAGTTATCGACATACGACCTACGAGCAGTACTTC. Its protein product is CASSYRHTTYEQYF. This chain connects TRBV27 to TRBJ2-7, with no clear D. The CDR3 is made up of 14 amino acids. V dropped 4 bases and J dropped 2 bases, with 12 bases sitting between them. Germline V gene lookup returns CDR1 MNHEY and CDR2 SMNVEV (reference sequence).

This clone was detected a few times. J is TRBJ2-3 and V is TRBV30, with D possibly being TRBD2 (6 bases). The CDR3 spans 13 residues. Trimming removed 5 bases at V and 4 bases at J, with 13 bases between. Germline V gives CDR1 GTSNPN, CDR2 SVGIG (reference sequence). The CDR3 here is CAWVRRRADTQYF. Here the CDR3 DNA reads TGTGCCTGGGTGCGGCGGAGGGCAGATACGCAGTATTTT. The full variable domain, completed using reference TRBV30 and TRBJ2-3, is SQTIHQWPATLVQPVGSPLSLECTVEGTSNPNLYWYRQAAGRGLQLLFYSVGIGQISSEVPQNLSASRPQDRQFILSSKKLLLSDSGFYLCAWVRRRADTQYFGPGTRLTVL.

In DNA, the CDR3 is TGTGCCAGCAGTATACAAAGGGGGCAGACCGGGGAGCTGTTTTTT. Protein: CASSIQRGQTGELFF. The rearrangement links TRBV2 to TRBJ2-2, with 7 nucleotides matching TRBD1. Trimming removed 5 bases from V and 5 bases from J; junction bases left unmatched: 8. Germline V lookup: CDR1 SNHLY, CDR2 FYNNEI. The CDR3 runs 15 residues.

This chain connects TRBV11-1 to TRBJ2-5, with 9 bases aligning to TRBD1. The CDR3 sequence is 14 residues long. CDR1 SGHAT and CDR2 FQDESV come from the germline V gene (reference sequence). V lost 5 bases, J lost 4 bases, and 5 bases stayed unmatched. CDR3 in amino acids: CASSKDRGAETQYF. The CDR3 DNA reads TGTGCCAGCAGCAAGGACAGGGGCGCAGAGACCCAGTACTTC. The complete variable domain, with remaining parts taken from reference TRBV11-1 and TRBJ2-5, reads EAEVAQSPRYKITEKSQAVAFWCDPISGHATLYWYRQILGQGPELLVQFQDESVVDDSQLPKDRFSAERLKGVDSTLKIQPAELGDSAMYLCASSKDRGAETQYFGPGTRLLVL.

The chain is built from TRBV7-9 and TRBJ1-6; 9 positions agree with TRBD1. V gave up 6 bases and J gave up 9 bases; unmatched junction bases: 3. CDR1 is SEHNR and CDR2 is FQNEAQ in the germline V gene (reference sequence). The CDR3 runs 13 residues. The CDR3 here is CASSTGGGSPLHF. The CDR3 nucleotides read TGTGCCAGCAGTACAGGGGGCGGTTCACCCCTCCACTTT.

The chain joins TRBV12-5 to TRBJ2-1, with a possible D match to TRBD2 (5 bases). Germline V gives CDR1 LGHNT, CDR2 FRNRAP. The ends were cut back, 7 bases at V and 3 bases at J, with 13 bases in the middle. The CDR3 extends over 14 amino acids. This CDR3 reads CASAQAVNYNEQFF. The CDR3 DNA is TGTGCTAGTGCCCAAGCGGTAAACTACAATGAGCAGTTCTTC.

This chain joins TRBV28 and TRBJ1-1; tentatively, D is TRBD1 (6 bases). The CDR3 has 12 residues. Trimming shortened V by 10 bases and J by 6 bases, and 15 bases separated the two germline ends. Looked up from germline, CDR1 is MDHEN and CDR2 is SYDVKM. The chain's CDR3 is CATGGAGSEAFF. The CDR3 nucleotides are TGTGCCACGGGGGGCGCGGGATCTGAAGCTTTCTTT.

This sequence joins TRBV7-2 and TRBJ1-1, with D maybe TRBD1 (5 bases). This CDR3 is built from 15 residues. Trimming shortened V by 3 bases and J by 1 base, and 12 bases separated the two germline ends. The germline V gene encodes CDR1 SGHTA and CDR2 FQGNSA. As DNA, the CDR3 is TGTGCCAGCAGCTTTTCGGGGGTTAGGAACACTGAAGCTTTCTTT. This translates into CASSFSGVRNTEAFF.

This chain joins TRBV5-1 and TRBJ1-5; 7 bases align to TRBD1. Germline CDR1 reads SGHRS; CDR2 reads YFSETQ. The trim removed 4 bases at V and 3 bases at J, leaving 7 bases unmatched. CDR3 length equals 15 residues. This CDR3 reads CASSTGTADNQPQHF. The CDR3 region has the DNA TGCGCCAGCAGCACCGGGACAGCTGACAATCAGCCCCAGCATTTT.

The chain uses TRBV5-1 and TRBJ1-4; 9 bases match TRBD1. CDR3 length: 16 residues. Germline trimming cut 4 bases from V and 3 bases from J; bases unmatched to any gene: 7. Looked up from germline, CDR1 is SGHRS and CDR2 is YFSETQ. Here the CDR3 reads CASSGGQGRANEKLFF. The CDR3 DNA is TGCGCCAGCAGCGGGGGACAGGGTAGGGCTAATGAAAAACTGTTTTTT.

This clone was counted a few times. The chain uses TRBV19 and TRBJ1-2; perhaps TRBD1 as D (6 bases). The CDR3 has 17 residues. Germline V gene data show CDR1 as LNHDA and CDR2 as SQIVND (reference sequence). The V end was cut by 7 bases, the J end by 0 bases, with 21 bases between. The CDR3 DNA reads TGTGCCAGTAAAATTCTCGGACAGAGAGGGCCTAACTATGGCTACACCTTC. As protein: CASKILGQRGPNYGYTF.

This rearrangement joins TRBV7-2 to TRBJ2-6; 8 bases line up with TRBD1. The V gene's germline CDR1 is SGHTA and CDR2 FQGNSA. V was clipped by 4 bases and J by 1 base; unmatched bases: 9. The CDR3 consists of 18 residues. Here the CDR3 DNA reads TGTGCCAGCAGCTATCCGGCGCAGGGGGCTTCTGGGGCCAACGTCCTGACTTTC. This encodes CASSYPAQGASGANVLTF.

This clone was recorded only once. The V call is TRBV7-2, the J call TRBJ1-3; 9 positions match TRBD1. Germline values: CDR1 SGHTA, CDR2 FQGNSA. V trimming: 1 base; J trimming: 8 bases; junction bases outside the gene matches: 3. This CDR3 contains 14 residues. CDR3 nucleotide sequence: TGTGCCAGCAGCTTAGAACAGGGGGCACACACCATATATTTT. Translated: CASSLEQGAHTIYF.

CDR3 amino acids: CASSLSRRGPSGGDIQYF. The CDR3 nucleotides are TGCGCCAGCAGCTTGTCCCGTAGGGGGCCTTCTGGAGGGGACATTCAGTACTTC. The J gene is TRBJ2-4, the V gene TRBV5-1; possibly TRBD1 for D (7 bases). Deletions cut 1 base from V and 8 bases from J, with 25 bases between. This CDR3 region has 18 residues. Germline V lookup: CDR1 SGHRS, CDR2 YFSETQ.

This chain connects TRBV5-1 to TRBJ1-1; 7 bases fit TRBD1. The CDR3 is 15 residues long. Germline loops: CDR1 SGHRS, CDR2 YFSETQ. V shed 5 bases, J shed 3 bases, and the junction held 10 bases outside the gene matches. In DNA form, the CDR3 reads TGCGCCAGCAGAACAGGGGTGGGGATGCACACTGAAGCTTTCTTT. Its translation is CASRTGVGMHTEAFF.

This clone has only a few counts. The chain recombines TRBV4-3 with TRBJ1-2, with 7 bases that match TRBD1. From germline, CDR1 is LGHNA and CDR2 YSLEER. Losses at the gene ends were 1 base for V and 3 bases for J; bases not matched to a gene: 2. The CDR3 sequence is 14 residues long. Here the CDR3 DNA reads TGCGCCAGCAGCCAAGTTGACAGGGACTATGGCTACACCTTC. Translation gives CASSQVDRDYGYTF.

The CDR3, as DNA: TGTGCCAGCTCACCACCGGCCGGGGAGGGAGAAAAACTGTTTTTT. Translation gives CASSPPAGEGEKLFF. The rearrangement joins TRBV18 to TRBJ1-4, with D uncertain. V lost 0 bases and J lost 8, with 13 bases in between. This CDR3 has 15 amino acids. Germline V gives CDR1 KGHSH, CDR2 LQKENI.

The CDR3 protein is CASSIDVTNYGYTF. The CDR3 nucleotides are TGTGCCAGTAGTATAGACGTAACTAACTATGGCTACACCTTC. This chain links TRBV19 with TRBJ1-2; D unresolved. This CDR3 comprises 14 residues. V gave up 0 bases and J gave up 0 bases, with 5 bases separating them. From germline, CDR1 is LNHDA and CDR2 SQIVND (reference sequence). Supplemented by reference TRBV19 and TRBJ1-2, the full variable domain reads DGGITQSPKYLFRKEGQNVTLSCEQNLNHDAMYWYRQDPGQGLRLIYYSQIVNDFQKGDIAEGYSVSREKKESFPLTVTSAQKNPTAFYLCASSIDVTNYGYTFGSGTRLTVV.

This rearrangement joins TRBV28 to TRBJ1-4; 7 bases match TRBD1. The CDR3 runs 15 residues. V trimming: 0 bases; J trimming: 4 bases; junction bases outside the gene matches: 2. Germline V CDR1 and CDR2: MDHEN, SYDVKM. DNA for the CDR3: TGTGCCAGCAGTTTATGGCAGGGGGTTAATGAAAAACTGTTTTTT. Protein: CASSLWQGVNEKLFF.

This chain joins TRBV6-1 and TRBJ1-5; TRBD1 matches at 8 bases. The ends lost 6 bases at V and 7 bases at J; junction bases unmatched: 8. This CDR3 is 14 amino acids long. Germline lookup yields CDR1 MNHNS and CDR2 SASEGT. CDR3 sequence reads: CASSDTGGGQPQHF. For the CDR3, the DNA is TGTGCCAGCAGCGATACAGGGGGAGGGCAGCCCCAGCATTTT.